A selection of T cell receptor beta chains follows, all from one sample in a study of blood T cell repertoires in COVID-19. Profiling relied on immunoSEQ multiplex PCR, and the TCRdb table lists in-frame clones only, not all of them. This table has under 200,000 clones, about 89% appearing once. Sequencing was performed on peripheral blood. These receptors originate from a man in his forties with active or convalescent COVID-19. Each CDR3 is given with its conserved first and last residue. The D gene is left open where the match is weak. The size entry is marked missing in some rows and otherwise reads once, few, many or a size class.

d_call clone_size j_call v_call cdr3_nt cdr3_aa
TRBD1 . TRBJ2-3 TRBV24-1 TGTGCCACCGGGACAGGGATTTCAGATACGCAGTATTTT CATGTGISDTQYF
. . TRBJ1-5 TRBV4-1 TGCGCCAGCAGCCAAGGGGGACTCGGTGGTCAGCCCCAGCATTTT CASSQGGLGGQPQHF
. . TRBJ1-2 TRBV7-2 TGTGCCAGCAGCCTCAGACCGCCGGCAGGGCCCCTTAACTATGGCTACACCTTC CASSLRPPAGPLNYGYTF
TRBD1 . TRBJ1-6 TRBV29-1 TGCAGCGTGCGTCTACAGGGGGCCCTCAATTCACCCCTCCACTTT CSVRLQGALNSPLHF
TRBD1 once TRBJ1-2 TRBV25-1 TGTGCCAGCAGTGCACCCGGGACAGACTATGGCTACACCTTC CASSAPGTDYGYTF
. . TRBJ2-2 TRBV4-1 TGCGCCAGCAGCCGTGGGCGGGACCTTATAGCGAACACCGGGGAGCTGTTTTTT CASSRGRDLIANTGELFF
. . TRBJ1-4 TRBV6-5 TGTGCCAGCAGCCGAGCGGGGCAGGGGCGAGAAAAACTGTTTTTT CASSRAGQGREKLFF
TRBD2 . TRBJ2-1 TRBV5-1 TGCGCCAGCAGCTTGGCGGGCGGGGGGGCCTACAATGAGCAGTTCTTC CASSLAGGGAYNEQFF
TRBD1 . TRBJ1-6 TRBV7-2 TGTGCCAGCAGCTTAGTAGGACAGGGGCAAACTTCACCCCTCCACTTT CASSLVGQGQTSPLHF
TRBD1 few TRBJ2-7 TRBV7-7 TGTGCTAGCAGCTTAGAGACAGGGAAACAGTACGAGCAGTACTTC CASSLETGKQYEQYF
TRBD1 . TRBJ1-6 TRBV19 TGTGCCAGTAGTCCGGAAGGCGAGGGGGCGAATTCACCCCTCCACTTT CASSPEGEGANSPLHF
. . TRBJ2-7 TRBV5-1 TGCGCCAGCTCACAGGAAAGCTCCTACGAGCAGTACTTC CASSQESSYEQYF
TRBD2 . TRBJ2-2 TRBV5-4 TGTGCCAGCAGCCCGGGGGGGGACACCGGGGAGCTGTTTTTT CASSPGGDTGELFF
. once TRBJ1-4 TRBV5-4 TGTGCCAGCAGCTTGGGACAGGTGCCGGGGGAAAAACTGTTTTTT CASSLGQVPGEKLFF
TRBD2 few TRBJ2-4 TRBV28 TGTGCCAGCAGTGCCCTAGCGGGGGTAGCCAAAAACATTCAGTACTTC CASSALAGVAKNIQYF
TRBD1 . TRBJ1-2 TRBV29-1 TGCAGCGTTAGCGTCGGACAGGGGCACTATGGCTACACCTTC CSVSVGQGHYGYTF
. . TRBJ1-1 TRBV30 TGTGCCTGGGGTGAACAGGGGAACACTGAAGCTTTCTTT CAWGEQGNTEAFF
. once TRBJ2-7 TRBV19 TGTGCCAGCTCCGAGGGAGATACCTACGAGCAGTACTTC CASSEGDTYEQYF
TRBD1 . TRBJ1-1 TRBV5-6 TGTGCCAGCAGCTTCTGGCAGGGGGCGGTTACTGAAGCTTTCTTT CASSFWQGAVTEAFF
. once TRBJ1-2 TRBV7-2 TGTGCCAGCAGCTTAGGTGTCGGTGACTATGGCTACACCTTC CASSLGVGDYGYTF
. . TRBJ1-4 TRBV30 TGTGCCTGGAGTCGGCAGGAAGATAATGAAAAACTGTTTTTT CAWSRQEDNEKLFF
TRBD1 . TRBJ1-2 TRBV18 TGTGCCAGCTCACCCGGGACAGCTGCTAACTATGGCTACACCTTC CASSPGTAANYGYTF